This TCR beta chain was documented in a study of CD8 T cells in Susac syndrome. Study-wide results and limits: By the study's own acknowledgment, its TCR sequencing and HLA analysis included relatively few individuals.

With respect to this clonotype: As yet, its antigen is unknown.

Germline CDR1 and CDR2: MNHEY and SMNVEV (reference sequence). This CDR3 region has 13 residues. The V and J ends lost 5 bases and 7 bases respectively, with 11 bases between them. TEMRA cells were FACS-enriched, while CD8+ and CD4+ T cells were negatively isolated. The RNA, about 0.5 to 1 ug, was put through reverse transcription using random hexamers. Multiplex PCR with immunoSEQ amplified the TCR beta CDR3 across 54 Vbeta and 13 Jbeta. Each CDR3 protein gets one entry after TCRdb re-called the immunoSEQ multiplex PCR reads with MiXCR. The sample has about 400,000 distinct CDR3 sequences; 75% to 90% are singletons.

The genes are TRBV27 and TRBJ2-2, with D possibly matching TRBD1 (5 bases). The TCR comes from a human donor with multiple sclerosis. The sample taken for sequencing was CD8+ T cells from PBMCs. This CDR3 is CASSQGRVGELFF. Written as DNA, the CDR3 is TGTGCCAGCAGTCAGGGTCGGGTCGGGGAGCTGTTTTTT.